Listed below are T cell receptor beta chains from one sample, sequenced in a study of cytomegalovirus exposure and HLA in healthy donors. Sequencing was performed with immunoSEQ multiplex PCR; in TCRdb, only in-frame clones are kept and a portion is missing. The table has roughly 240,000 clones, roughly 73% seen once. Sequences were obtained from PBMCs. These receptors all stem from a boy aged 5-17 years in good health and CMV-seronegative. Each CDR3 is given with its conserved first and last residue. The order of the fields is CDR3 protein, CDR3 DNA, clone size, J gene, V gene, D gene. A D gene is named only where the DNA matches it firmly. A clone size is listed for some rows: how often the clone was seen (once, few, many), or a class if it is expanded.

CDR3aa: CASSLHRGAYTGELFF
CDR3nt: TGTGCCAGCAGCCTTCACAGGGGTGCCTACACCGGGGAGCTGTTTTTT
abundance: .
j_gene: TRBJ2-2
v_gene: TRBV9
d_gene: TRBD1

CDR3aa: CASSSGQLTEAFF
CDR3nt: TGTGCCAGTAGTTCGGGACAGCTCACTGAAGCTTTCTTT
abundance: .
j_gene: TRBJ1-1
v_gene: TRBV19
d_gene: TRBD1

CDR3aa: CASSLWTGGRGPTPNYGYTF
CDR3nt: TGCGCCAGCAGCTTATGGACAGGCGGCCGGGGGCCCACTCCGAACTATGGCTACACCTTC
abundance: .
j_gene: TRBJ1-2
v_gene: TRBV5-1
d_gene: TRBD1

CDR3aa: CASSTGGRGFNQPQHF
CDR3nt: TGTGCCAGCAGTACAGGGGGCAGGGGGTTTAATCAGCCCCAGCATTTT
abundance: .
j_gene: TRBJ1-5
v_gene: TRBV2
d_gene: TRBD1

CDR3aa: CASSLQGTYGYTF
CDR3nt: TGTGCCAGCAGTTTACAGGGGACCTATGGCTACACCTTC
abundance: .
j_gene: TRBJ1-2
v_gene: TRBV6-6
d_gene: TRBD1

CDR3aa: CASSESGGRNTGELFF
CDR3nt: TGCGCCAGCAGTGAGTCGGGGGGGCGGAACACCGGGGAGCTGTTTTTT
abundance: .
j_gene: TRBJ2-2
v_gene: TRBV10-2
d_gene: .

CDR3aa: CASSVRSSGGDREQFF
CDR3nt: TGTGCCAGCAGCGTTCGCTCTAGCGGGGGGGATAGAGAGCAGTTCTTC
abundance: .
j_gene: TRBJ2-1
v_gene: TRBV9
d_gene: TRBD2

CDR3aa: CASKDSPNTGELFF
CDR3nt: TGTGCCAGCAAAGACAGCCCGAACACCGGGGAGCTGTTTTTT
abundance: few
j_gene: TRBJ2-2
v_gene: TRBV7-6
d_gene: .

CDR3aa: CASSFPGTGAQNEKLFF
CDR3nt: TGTGCCAGCAGCTTTCCCGGGACAGGGGCCCAGAACGAAAAACTGTTTTTT
abundance: .
j_gene: TRBJ1-4
v_gene: TRBV5-6
d_gene: TRBD1

CDR3aa: CSVLTGEGSKAFF
CDR3nt: TGCAGCGTCCTGACAGGGGAGGGGAGTAAAGCTTTCTTT
abundance: .
j_gene: TRBJ1-1
v_gene: TRBV29-1
d_gene: TRBD1

CDR3aa: CASSFGRTSGRTDTQYF
CDR3nt: TGTGCCAGCAGCTTTGGTAGGACTAGCGGGCGCACAGATACGCAGTATTTT
abundance: .
j_gene: TRBJ2-3
v_gene: TRBV7-9
d_gene: TRBD2

CDR3aa: CASRGVGTPANTIYF
CDR3nt: TGTGCCAGCAGGGGCGTGGGGACTCCTGCCAACACCATATATTTT
abundance: .
j_gene: TRBJ1-3
v_gene: TRBV6-4
d_gene: .

CDR3aa: CASSLAGHGGRTDTQYF
CDR3nt: TGTGCCAGCAGCTTAGCGGGGCACGGGGGGAGGACAGATACGCAGTATTTT
abundance: once
j_gene: TRBJ2-3
v_gene: TRBV7-8
d_gene: TRBD2

CDR3aa: CASSLLRTGGEQYF
CDR3nt: TGTGCCAGCAGCTTATTGAGGACAGGGGGCGAGCAGTACTTC
abundance: .
j_gene: TRBJ2-7
v_gene: TRBV7-8
d_gene: TRBD1

CDR3aa: CASSFSTGNFYYTF
CDR3nt: TGTGCCAGCAGTTTCTCAACAGGGAACTTTTACTACACCTTC
abundance: .
j_gene: TRBJ1-2
v_gene: TRBV2
d_gene: .

CDR3aa: CASSLERTGPISYNEQFF
CDR3nt: TGTGCCAGCAGCTTGGAACGAACAGGGCCCATTTCTTACAATGAGCAGTTCTTC
abundance: .
j_gene: TRBJ2-1
v_gene: TRBV11-2
d_gene: .

CDR3aa: CASSITGAPNTEAFF
CDR3nt: TGTGCCAGCAGCATAACAGGGGCCCCGAACACTGAAGCTTTCTTT
abundance: once
j_gene: TRBJ1-1
v_gene: TRBV7-9
d_gene: TRBD1

CDR3aa: CASSFSRVTDTQYF
CDR3nt: TGTGCCAGCAGCTTTAGCAGGGTCACAGATACGCAGTATTTT
abundance: few
j_gene: TRBJ2-3
v_gene: TRBV7-8
d_gene: .

CDR3aa: CASTVQGILNTEAFF
CDR3nt: TGCGCCAGCACTGTTCAGGGGATCCTGAACACTGAAGCTTTCTTT
abundance: few
j_gene: TRBJ1-1
v_gene: TRBV10-2
d_gene: .

CDR3aa: CARSLGQGANQPQHF
CDR3nt: TGTGCCAGAAGCTTAGGGCAGGGGGCAAATCAGCCCCAGCATTTT
abundance: .
j_gene: TRBJ1-5
v_gene: TRBV7-5
d_gene: .

CDR3aa: CASSPTGGMNTEAFF
CDR3nt: TGTGCCAGCAGTCCGACAGGGGGAATGAACACTGAAGCTTTCTTT
abundance: .
j_gene: TRBJ1-1
v_gene: TRBV2
d_gene: TRBD1

CDR3aa: CASSSGQNNEKLFF
CDR3nt: TGCGCCAGCAGCTCGGGACAGAATAATGAAAAACTGTTTTTT
abundance: .
j_gene: TRBJ1-4
v_gene: TRBV5-1
d_gene: TRBD1

CDR3aa: CASSTGLSRQETQYF
CDR3nt: TGTGCCAGTAGTACCGGACTAAGTCGACAAGAGACCCAGTACTTC
abundance: .
j_gene: TRBJ2-5
v_gene: TRBV19
d_gene: .

CDR3aa: CASSPARANGAEQYF
CDR3nt: TGTGCCAGCAGTCCAGCCAGGGCGAATGGTGCCGAGCAGTACTTC
abundance: .
j_gene: TRBJ2-7
v_gene: TRBV6-5
d_gene: .

CDR3aa: CASTAGNYGYTF
CDR3nt: TGTGCCAGCACGGCAGGGAACTATGGCTACACCTTC
abundance: .
j_gene: TRBJ1-2
v_gene: TRBV5-4
d_gene: .

CDR3aa: CAWRTGTDNSPLHF
CDR3nt: TGTGCCTGGAGGACCGGGACAGATAATTCACCCCTCCACTTT
abundance: .
j_gene: TRBJ1-6
v_gene: TRBV30
d_gene: TRBD1

CDR3aa: CASSLWGQQSSYEQYF
CDR3nt: TGTGCCAGCAGTTTATGGGGACAGCAAAGCTCCTACGAGCAGTACTTC
abundance: .
j_gene: TRBJ2-7
v_gene: TRBV28
d_gene: TRBD1

CDR3aa: CSVVGTGRANYGYTF
CDR3nt: TGCAGCGTTGTGGGGACAGGGCGAGCTAACTATGGCTACACCTTC
abundance: .
j_gene: TRBJ1-2
v_gene: TRBV29-1
d_gene: TRBD1

CDR3aa: CASTSGTENTEAFF
CDR3nt: TGCGCCAGCACCTCCGGGACAGAGAACACTGAAGCTTTCTTT
abundance: once
j_gene: TRBJ1-1
v_gene: TRBV5-1
d_gene: TRBD1

CDR3aa: CASSQAQEGADTQYF
CDR3nt: TGTGCCAGCTCCCAGGCACAGGAAGGGGCAGATACGCAGTATTTT
abundance: .
j_gene: TRBJ2-3
v_gene: TRBV27
d_gene: .

CDR3aa: CASSSSTGVNEKLFF
CDR3nt: TGTGCCAGCAGCTCCTCGACAGGGGTGAATGAAAAACTGTTTTTT
abundance: .
j_gene: TRBJ1-4
v_gene: TRBV7-9
d_gene: TRBD1

CDR3aa: CASSLNRVAVDEQFF
CDR3nt: TGTGCCAGCAGCTTAAATAGGGTAGCGGTGGATGAGCAGTTCTTC
abundance: few
j_gene: TRBJ2-1
v_gene: TRBV7-7
d_gene: .

CDR3aa: CASSPAQGRQPQHF
CDR3nt: TGTGCCAGCTCACCGGCACAGGGGAGACAGCCCCAGCATTTT
abundance: few
j_gene: TRBJ1-5
v_gene: TRBV18
d_gene: TRBD1

CDR3aa: CSSSRSMGGRRGNYGYTF
CDR3nt: TGTTCCAGCAGCCGCTCCATGGGGGGACGGAGAGGTAACTATGGCTACACCTTC
abundance: .
j_gene: TRBJ1-2
v_gene: TRBV7-9
d_gene: .

CDR3aa: CASSRDTQYF
CDR3nt: TGTGCCAGCAGCCGAGATACGCAGTATTTT
abundance: .
j_gene: TRBJ2-3
v_gene: TRBV2
d_gene: .

CDR3aa: CASSHAAVSGTPNEQFF
CDR3nt: TGTGCCAGCAGCCACGCTGCGGTTAGCGGGACCCCCAATGAGCAGTTCTTC
abundance: .
j_gene: TRBJ2-1
v_gene: TRBV4-2
d_gene: TRBD2

CDR3aa: CAWGQGNGELFF
CDR3nt: TGTGCCTGGGGACAGGGCAACGGGGAGCTGTTTTTT
abundance: .
j_gene: TRBJ2-2
v_gene: TRBV30
d_gene: TRBD1

CDR3aa: CASSLTGLANEQYF
CDR3nt: TGCGCCAGCAGCCTGACCGGACTAGCAAACGAGCAGTACTTC
abundance: .
j_gene: TRBJ2-7
v_gene: TRBV5-1
d_gene: TRBD2

CDR3aa: CAIRWGGTEAFF
CDR3nt: TGTGCCATCAGATGGGGGGGCACTGAAGCTTTCTTT
abundance: once
j_gene: TRBJ1-1
v_gene: TRBV10-3
d_gene: .

CDR3aa: CASSYRGIGYGYTF
CDR3nt: TGTGCCAGCAGTTATAGAGGGATAGGCTATGGCTACACCTTC
abundance: .
j_gene: TRBJ1-2
v_gene: TRBV6-5
d_gene: .

CDR3aa: CAISEATEPPYNEQFF
CDR3nt: TGTGCCATCAGTGAGGCGACAGAACCACCCTACAATGAGCAGTTCTTC
abundance: .
j_gene: TRBJ2-1
v_gene: TRBV10-3
d_gene: .

CDR3aa: CASSPGQGAGELFF
CDR3nt: TGCGCCAGCAGCCCAGGACAGGGGGCCGGGGAGCTGTTTTTT
abundance: few
j_gene: TRBJ2-2
v_gene: TRBV5-1
d_gene: TRBD1